This T cell receptor beta chain is drawn from a study of OX40 agonist ivuxolimab in advanced cancers. Study overall: The drug used for patients, ivuxolimab, was an agonistic anti-OX40 (CD134) antibody. Patients achieving partial responses numbered three: one hepatocellular carcinoma case and two cutaneous melanoma cases. Regarding the study as a whole: More expanded clones were found, on average, in CD8+ than in CD4+ T cells. Clonal expansion was seen in CD4+ and CD8+ blood T cells by week 6 at 0.1 to 3.0 mg/kg.

On this clone: Its antigen is currently unknown.

Sequencing was performed with immunoSEQ multiplex PCR; in TCRdb, only in-frame clones are kept and a portion is missing. The table records some 30,000 clones, approximately 80% of them present only once. The TCR sequence derives from an adult with an advanced solid tumor such as melanoma, head and neck, liver or kidney cancer. This sample comprised CD4+ or CD8+ T cells sorted from blood, obtained in a trial of the OX40 agonist ivuxolimab.

The CDR3 DNA follows: TGTGCCAGCAGCTTATATTACGGGACTGAAGCTTTCTTT. Translating it yields CASSLYYGTEAFF. The chain carries TRBV7-8 and TRBJ1-1; unclear D gene. Germline CDR1 and CDR2: SGHVS and FQNEAQ. The germline V and J ends were trimmed by 2 bases and 5 bases, with 9 bases remaining between them. The CDR3 loop spans 13 amino acids.